Included here is one TCR beta chain sequence, with context. The antigen is undetermined. These data belong to a study of T-cell memory formation after mild COVID-19. Using constant-segment primers, 5'RACE produced TCR alpha and TCR beta cDNA libraries carrying sample barcodes and UMIs. Using its own MiXCR run on the 5' RACE reads, TCRdb lists one record per CDR3 protein. Here the sample spans 100,000 or so distinct CDR3 sequences, roughly 10% being singletons. Germline CDR1 and CDR2: SGHRS and YFSETQ. This CDR3 has 16 residues. Between the trimmed V and J ends, which lost 4 bases and 2 bases, there was a span of 18 bases. Whole-study findings and limits: Chiefly within CM and EM were the contracting CD4+ clones; CD8+ ones were within EMRA. Pre-infection memory already had some responding clones, implying cross-reactive memory joined.

The origin of this receptor is a man in his late teens or twenties who had mild COVID-19 (a few samples of this study predate the infection). Cell type and time point are not known. Sequences were obtained from PBMCs or a T cell subset sorted from them (not recorded which). This chain joins TRBV5-1 and TRBJ2-5; D tentatively reads TRBD1 or TRBD2 (5 bases each). The chain's CDR3 is CASSIRDGQNQETQYF. CDR3 sequence (DNA): TGCGCCAGCAGCATCCGGGACGGGCAAAATCAAGAGACCCAGTACTTC.